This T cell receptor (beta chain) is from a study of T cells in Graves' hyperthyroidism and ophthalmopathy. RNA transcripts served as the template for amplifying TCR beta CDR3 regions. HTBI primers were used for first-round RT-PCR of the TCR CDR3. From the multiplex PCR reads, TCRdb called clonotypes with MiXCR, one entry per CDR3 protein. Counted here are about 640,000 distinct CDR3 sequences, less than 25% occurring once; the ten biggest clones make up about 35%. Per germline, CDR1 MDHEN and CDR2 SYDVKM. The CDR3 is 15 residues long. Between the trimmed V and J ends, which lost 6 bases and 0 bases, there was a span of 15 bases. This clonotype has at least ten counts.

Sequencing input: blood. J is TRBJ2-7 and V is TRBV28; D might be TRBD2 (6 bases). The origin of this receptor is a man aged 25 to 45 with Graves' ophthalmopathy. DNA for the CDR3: TGTGCCAGCAGCCCCCGGTGGAGGGGCTCCTACGAGCAGTACTTC. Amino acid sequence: CASSPRWRGSYEQYF. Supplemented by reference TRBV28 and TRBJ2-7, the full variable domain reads DVKVTQSSRYLVKRTGEKVFLECVQDMDHENMFWYRQDPGLGLRLIYFSYDVKMKEKGDIPEGYSVSREKKERFSLILESASTNQTSMYLCASSPRWRGSYEQYFGPGTRLTVT.